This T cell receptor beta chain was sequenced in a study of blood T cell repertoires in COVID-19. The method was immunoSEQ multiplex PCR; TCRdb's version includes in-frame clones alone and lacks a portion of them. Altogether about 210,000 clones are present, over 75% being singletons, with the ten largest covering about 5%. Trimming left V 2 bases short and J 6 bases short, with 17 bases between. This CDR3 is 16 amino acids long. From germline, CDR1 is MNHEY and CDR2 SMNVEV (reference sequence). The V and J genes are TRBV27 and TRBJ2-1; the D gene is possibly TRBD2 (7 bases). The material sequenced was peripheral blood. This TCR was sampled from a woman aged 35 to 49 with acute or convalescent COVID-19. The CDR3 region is CASSLRGGALGNEQFF. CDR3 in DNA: TGTGCCAGCAGTTTAAGGGGGGGGGCCCTAGGCAATGAGCAGTTCTTC.